This TCR beta chain was identified in a study of blood T cell repertoires in COVID-19. Generated by immunoSEQ multiplex PCR, the TCRdb table keeps only in-frame clones and is missing some. The sample includes about 310,000 clones, 85% seen only once; the top ten take about 1.9%. CDR1 and CDR2 (germline): KGHSH, LQKENI. This CDR3 has 14 amino acids. V gave up 3 bases and J gave up 4 bases; unmatched junction bases: 4. This sequence joins TRBV18 and TRBJ2-7; 9 bases are a match to TRBD1. This sequence originates from a woman in her twenties or thirties who had been exposed to COVID-19. Specimen: PBMCs or T cells enriched from blood (not recorded which). CDR3 DNA: TGTGCCAGCTCACCCCCGGGACAGGGTTACGAGCAGTACTTC. This sequence encodes CASSPPGQGYEQYF.